Below, 8 T cell receptor beta chains from the same sample are listed, as sequenced in a study of CD8+CD57+ T cells in acquired aplastic anemia. TCR beta VDJ and CDR3 profiling used genomic DNA as template. One entry per CDR3 protein, called by TCRdb with MiXCR from the reads. The sample has 450,000 to 600,000 distinct CDR3 sequences; over 25% are singletons. Sequenced patients had shown CD8+CD57+ cell expansion by flow cytometry. The sequencing sample was made of sorted CD4+, CD8+, or CD8+CD57+ T cells (not recorded which) from PBMCs. These receptors were taken from a human donor with aplastic anemia.

This clonotype has a count of ten or more. This chain links TRBV5-1 with TRBJ1-1; no definite D call. The CDR3 is 14 residues long. Germline CDR1 reads SGHRS; CDR2 reads YFSETQ. V lost 0 bases and J 1 base, leaving 7 bases between the germline ends. The CDR3 bases are TGCGCCAGCAGCTTGGGTTGGGCGAACACTGAAGCTTTCTTT. This encodes CASSLGWANTEAFF.

The V call is TRBV24-1, the J call TRBJ2-3; TRBD2 matches at 11 bases. Germline assignment: CDR1 KGHDR and CDR2 SFDVKD. This CDR3 has 14 amino acids. Unmatched junction bases numbered 9, after V lost 10 bases and J lost 7 bases. The CDR3 reads CATSTSGGPHTQYF. The CDR3 DNA sequence: TGTGCCACTAGCACTAGCGGGGGACCACATACGCAGTATTTT.

This clonotype was recorded once. This chain uses TRBV2 with TRBJ2-5; D unresolved. V lost 6 bases, J lost 5 bases, and 7 bases lay in between. Germline V CDR1 and CDR2: SNHLY, FYNNEI. CDR3 length: 11 amino acids. The DNA for the CDR3 is TGTGCCAGCAGGAAGAGCGAGACCCAGTACTTC. Protein: CASRKSETQYF.

CDR3 protein: CASSAAGGNQPQHF. The DNA of the CDR3 is TGTGCCAGCAGTGCGGCAGGGGGCAATCAGCCCCAGCATTTT. The chain has TRBV6-1 and TRBJ1-5, with D possibly matching TRBD1 (6 bases). The germline V gene encodes CDR1 MNHNS and CDR2 SASEGT. V was shortened by 4 bases and J by 2 bases, with 9 bases between the two germline ends. This CDR3 region has 14 residues.

V and J are TRBV9 and TRBJ1-2; no clear D gene. The CDR3 loop spans 14 amino acids. Germline values: CDR1 SGDLS, CDR2 YYNGEE. V was shortened by 0 bases and J by 4 bases, with 10 bases between the two germline ends. The CDR3 is CASSVGAGGYGYTF. The DNA of the CDR3 is TGTGCCAGCAGCGTAGGCGCAGGAGGCTATGGCTACACCTTC.

The chain combines TRBV15 with TRBJ2-3; 8 nucleotides align to TRBD1. Germline CDR1 reads LNHNV; CDR2 reads YYDKDF (reference sequence). The CDR3 is 16 amino acids. V shed 4 bases and J 0 bases; nucleotides not matched to a gene: 6. In DNA form, the CDR3 reads TGTGCCACCAGCACCGACAGGGGATCTAGCACAGATACGCAGTATTTT. It is translated as CATSTDRGSSTDTQYF.

This clonotype has a count of ten or more. The chain has TRBV19 and TRBJ2-5, with 10 positions matching TRBD1. Germline V gene lookup returns CDR1 LNHDA and CDR2 SQIVND (reference sequence). The CDR3 runs to 12 residues. J lost 5 bases, V lost 9 bases, and 3 bases had no gene match. CDR3: CASWDRGETQYF. In DNA form, the CDR3 reads TGTGCCAGCTGGGACAGGGGTGAGACCCAGTACTTC.

The genes are TRBV7-9 and TRBJ2-5; D is perhaps TRBD1 (6 bases). V was clipped by 6 bases and J by 9 bases, with 8 bases between them. Germline CDR1 and CDR2: SEHNR and FQNEAQ (reference sequence). This CDR3 spans 10 amino acids. The CDR3 bases are TGTGCCAGCAGGGCAGGGGCCCAGTACTTC. It yields the protein CASRAGAQYF.